This passage covers 21 T cell receptor beta chains from one sample sequenced in a study of T cells in Graves' hyperthyroidism and ophthalmopathy. It was RNA transcripts that yielded the amplified TCR beta CDR3 regions. HTBI primers were used for first-round RT-PCR of the TCR CDR3. From the multiplex PCR reads, TCRdb called clonotypes with MiXCR, one entry per CDR3 protein. The sample includes 500,000 to 650,000 distinct CDR3 sequences, about 45% of them seen just once. Specimen: peripheral blood or thyroid tissue (not recorded which). These receptors came from an adult woman with Graves' disease, either hyperthyroidism or ophthalmopathy (not recorded which).

This clonotype has a handful of counts. The genes are TRBV7-2 and TRBJ1-2; no reliable D call. The CDR3 is 12 residues long. V lost 7 bases, J lost 4 bases, and 10 bases lay in between. CDR1 SGHTA and CDR2 FQGNSA come from the germline V gene. CDR3: CASTTLGYGYTF. Written as DNA, the CDR3 is TGTGCCAGCACCACCTTGGGCTATGGCTACACCTTC.

This chain links TRBV9 with TRBJ1-4; weak D call: TRBD1 (5 bases). Germline V gene sequence: CDR1 SGDLS, CDR2 YYNGEE. V lost 5 bases to trimming and J lost 3 bases, with 14 bases between them. This CDR3 has 15 residues. CDR3 loop: CASRIGQVPNEKLFF. The CDR3 bases are TGTGCCAGCAGGATAGGACAAGTCCCTAATGAAAAACTGTTTTTT.

This sequence joins TRBV11-2 and TRBJ2-6; TRBD1 matches 7 bases. Germline V gene lookup returns CDR1 SGHAT and CDR2 FQNNGV. J gave up 0 bases and V 7 bases, and 9 bases lay outside the gene matches. The CDR3 is made up of 17 amino acids. In nucleotides, the CDR3 is TGTGCCAGCAATACCGGGACAGAGTTCTCTGGGGCCAACGTCCTGACTTTC. It specifies CASNTGTEFSGANVLTF.

This chain links TRBV7-9 with TRBJ1-1; 9 bases map to TRBD1. The junction had 9 bases not matched to a gene; V was cut back by 8 bases and J by 5 bases. In germline, CDR1 is SEHNR, CDR2 FQNEAQ (reference sequence). This CDR3 contains 14 residues. CDR3 region: CASYVSTGGTEAFF. The CDR3 nucleotides read TGTGCCAGCTACGTCTCGACAGGGGGTACTGAAGCTTTCTTT.

This clonotype was detected ten times or more. CDR3 loop: CASSLDSGTQYF. CDR3 coding DNA: TGTGCCAGCAGCTTAGATTCGGGGACCCAGTACTTC. The chain links TRBV7-9 to TRBJ2-5; D uncertain. Trimming shortened V by 1 base and J by 7 bases, and 7 bases separated the two germline ends. The CDR3 runs 12 residues. Germline CDR1 reads SEHNR; CDR2 reads FQNEAQ (reference sequence).

In its sample, this clonotype was seen a few times. The genes are TRBV20-1 and TRBJ2-6; D is unclear. This CDR3 comprises 12 residues. V lost 4 bases, J lost 4 bases, and 5 bases lay in between. The germline V gene encodes CDR1 DFQATT and CDR2 SNEGSKA (reference sequence). CDR3 residues: CSAISGANVLTF. In DNA, the CDR3 is TGCAGTGCTATCTCCGGGGCCAACGTCCTGACTTTC.

The chain combines TRBV6-5 with TRBJ1-1; D might be TRBD1 (5 bases). Germline lookup yields CDR1 MNHEY and CDR2 SVGAGI. The CDR3 loop spans 13 amino acids. Between the trimmed V and J ends, which lost 3 bases and 7 bases, there was a span of 12 bases. CDR3 sequence reads: CASSYTDINEAFF. CDR3 bases: TGTGCCAGCAGTTATACGGACATTAATGAAGCTTTCTTT.

The chain employs TRBV20-1 and TRBJ2-7, with D uncertain. The germline gives CDR1 DFQATT, CDR2 SNEGSKA (reference sequence). This CDR3 region has 12 residues. Trimming shortened V by 3 bases and J by 3 bases, and 9 bases separated the two germline ends. DNA of the CDR3: TGCAGTGCTAGTAACAGTCTCTACGAGCAGTACTTC. Protein: CSASNSLYEQYF.

The sample holds many counts of this clonotype. The chain joins TRBV5-1 to TRBJ2-7, with 7 bases matching TRBD1. Per germline, CDR1 SGHRS and CDR2 YFSETQ. The CDR3 has 15 amino acids. The V gene end was trimmed by 4 bases and the J gene end by 0 bases; junction bases not matched to a gene: 7. The CDR3 here is CASSRGQDSSYEQYF. In DNA form, the CDR3 reads TGCGCCAGCAGCCGAGGACAGGATAGCTCCTACGAGCAGTACTTC.

The chain couples TRBV29-1 to TRBJ2-7; D is undetermined. Germline CDR1 SQVTM, CDR2 ANQGSEA. The CDR3 covers 13 residues. V was shortened by 0 bases and J by 1 base, with 7 bases between the two germline ends. The CDR3 protein is CSVEDARSYEQYF. The DNA for the CDR3 is TGCAGCGTTGAAGACGCCCGATCCTACGAGCAGTACTTC.

This clonotype appeared a few times. The chain links TRBV25-1 to TRBJ1-1; D uncertain. V was shortened by 8 bases and J by 0 bases, with 10 bases between the two germline ends. The CDR3 runs to 13 residues. The germline gives CDR1 MGHDK, CDR2 SYGVNS. CDR3 sequence (DNA): TGTGCCAGCGGGGTGGGGATGAACACTGAAGCTTTCTTT. Translation gives CASGVGMNTEAFF.

V usage is TRBV7-9 and J usage is TRBJ1-5; 9 bases are a match to TRBD1. With V trimmed by 5 bases and J by 6 bases, 5 bases remained unmatched. Germline V gene data show CDR1 as SEHNR and CDR2 as FQNEAQ (reference sequence). The CDR3 consists of 14 residues. CDR3 nucleotides: TGTGCCAGCAGCCACCGGGACAGGGCTCAGCCCCAGCATTTT. Translation: CASSHRDRAQPQHF.

The chain recombines TRBV7-9 with TRBJ2-2; tentative D call: TRBD1 (6 bases). The germline V and J ends were trimmed by 5 bases and 8 bases, with 12 bases remaining between them. CDR3 length: 13 amino acids. The germline CDR1 and CDR2 sequences are SEHNR and FQNEAQ (reference sequence). CDR3 nucleotide sequence: TGTGCCAGCAGCGCAAATGACAGGGGGGAGCTGTTTTTT. It translates to CASSANDRGELFF.

This clonotype occurred many times. This chain connects TRBV24-1 to TRBJ1-2; tentative D call: TRBD1 (6 bases). CDR1 KGHDR and CDR2 SFDVKD come from the germline V gene. V dropped 3 bases and J dropped 4 bases, with 11 bases sitting between them. There are 14 residues in the CDR3. CDR3 nucleotides: TGTGCCACCAGTGATGTGGACAGCCCCTATGGCTACACCTTC. This codes for CATSDVDSPYGYTF.

A few counts support this clonotype. Since a much larger clone is just one base distant, this may be a read error. The chain couples TRBV14 to TRBJ2-5; D perhaps matches TRBD1 (6 bases). The CDR3 has 14 residues. Germline CDR1 is SGHDN and CDR2 is FVKESK. CDR3 sequence reads: CASSQAGAQGTQYF. CDR3 DNA sequence: TGTGCCAGCAGCCAAGCAGGGGCCCAAGGGACCCAGTACTTC.

This clonotype appeared once. The chain is built from TRBV2 and TRBJ2-7; the match to TRBD1 covers 10 bases. The CDR3 extends over 15 amino acids. Per the germline V gene, CDR1 is SNHLY and CDR2 is FYNNEI. Trimming removed 6 bases from V and 3 bases from J; junction bases left unmatched: 8. The CDR3 sequence: CASRPRTGGYYEQYF. CDR3 sequence (DNA): TGTGCCAGCAGGCCTAGGACAGGGGGTTACTACGAGCAGTACTTC.

For this clonotype: The CDR3 does not close with the conserved phenylalanine or tryptophan, likely indicating a read error. It is unclear where the CDR3 begins or ends on the DNA, so no DNA is shown, and the CDR3 is as TCRdb lists it. The chain recombines TRBV12-3 or TRBV12-4 with TRBJ1-3. The CDR3 totals 11 residues, both ends included. CDR3 in amino acids: CASSLARLGDT.

J is TRBJ2-7 and V is TRBV29-1; a weak D match, TRBD1 (5 bases). Germline CDR1 and CDR2: SQVTM and ANQGSEA. The CDR3 loop spans 13 amino acids. The ends were cut back, 2 bases at V and 3 bases at J, with 11 bases in the middle. This CDR3 reads CSVEFQGLYEQYF. The CDR3 nucleotides are TGCAGCGTTGAATTCCAGGGCCTCTACGAGCAGTACTTC.

The genes are TRBV19 and TRBJ1-2, with a tentative D call TRBD1 (5 bases). The ends were cut back, 6 bases at V and 7 bases at J, with 15 bases in the middle. The CDR3 has 13 amino acids. The germline V gene has CDR1 LNHDA and CDR2 SQIVND (reference sequence). CDR3 nucleotides: TGTGCCAGTAGGCCGGGGGTCAGGGCTGGCTACACCTTC. Amino acid sequence: CASRPGVRAGYTF.

This clonotype was found many times. The chain uses TRBV4-1 and TRBJ1-5, with 7 bases identical to TRBD1. V lost 4 bases, J lost 0 bases, and 3 bases stayed unmatched. The germline CDR1 and CDR2 sequences are MGHRA and YSYEKL. The CDR3 is 15 amino acids. CDR3 DNA: TGCGCCAGCAGCCTCGGGACAGCTAGCAATCAGCCCCAGCATTTT. As protein: CASSLGTASNQPQHF.

This clonotype was detected a few times. The V gene is TRBV5-8, the J gene TRBJ2-5, with 8 positions matching TRBD1. Unmatched junction bases numbered 16, after V lost 9 bases and J lost 9 bases. The CDR3 spans 14 residues. The germline V gene has CDR1 SGHTS and CDR2 YDEGEE. CDR3 in DNA: TGTGCCAACCTTATGGACAGGGAAGAACAGCCCCAGTACTTC. Translated: CANLMDREEQPQYF.